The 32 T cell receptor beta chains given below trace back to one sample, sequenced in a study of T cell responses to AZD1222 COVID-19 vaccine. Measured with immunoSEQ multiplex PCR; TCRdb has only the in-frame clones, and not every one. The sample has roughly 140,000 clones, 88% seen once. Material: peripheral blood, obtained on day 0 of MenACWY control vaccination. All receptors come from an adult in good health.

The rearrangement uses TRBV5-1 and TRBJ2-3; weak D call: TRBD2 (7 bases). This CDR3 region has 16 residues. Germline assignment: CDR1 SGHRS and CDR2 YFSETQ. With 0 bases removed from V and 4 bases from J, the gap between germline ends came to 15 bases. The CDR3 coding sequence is TGCGCCAGCAGCTTGGAGGCGGGGGCTCGTCCAGATACGCAGTATTTT. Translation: CASSLEAGARPDTQYF.

The CDR3 DNA sequence: TGTGCCAGCAGACGGGACAGGGACTCACCCCTCCACTTT. This codes for CASRRDRDSPLHF. The chain joins TRBV7-9 to TRBJ1-6, with 9 bases lining up with TRBD1. The CDR3 extends over 13 amino acids. Germline V lookup: CDR1 SEHNR, CDR2 FQNEAQ (reference sequence). V shed 6 bases, J shed 10 bases, and the junction held 4 bases outside the gene matches. The full variable domain, with the rest looked up from reference TRBV7-9 and TRBJ1-6, is DTGVSQNPRHKITKRGQNVTFRCDPISEHNRLYWYRQTLGQGPEFLTYFQNEAQLEKSRLLSDRFSAERPKGSFSTLEIQRTEQGDSAMYLCASRRDRDSPLHFGNGTRLTVT.

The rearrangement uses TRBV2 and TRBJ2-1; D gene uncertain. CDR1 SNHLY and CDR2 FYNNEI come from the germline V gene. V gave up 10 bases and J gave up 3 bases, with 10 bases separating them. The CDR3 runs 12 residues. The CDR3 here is CATRYLYNEQFF. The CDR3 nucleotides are TGTGCCACCCGGTACCTCTACAATGAGCAGTTCTTC.

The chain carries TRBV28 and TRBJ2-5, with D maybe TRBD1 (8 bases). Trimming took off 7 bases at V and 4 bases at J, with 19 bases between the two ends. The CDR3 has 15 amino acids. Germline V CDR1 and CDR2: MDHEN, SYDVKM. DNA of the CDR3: TGTGCCAGCACCACAGGGGGGGCGGTAGGAGAGACCCAGTACTTC. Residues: CASTTGGAVGETQYF.

CDR3: CAWVGTANTGELFF. As DNA, the CDR3 is TGTGCCTGGGTGGGGACGGCGAACACCGGGGAGCTGTTTTTT. This chain links TRBV30 with TRBJ2-2; D possibly uses TRBD1 or TRBD2 (5 bases each). This CDR3 region has 14 residues. The V and J ends lost 5 bases and 0 bases respectively, with 10 bases between them. Germline CDR1 reads GTSNPN; CDR2 reads SVGIG (reference sequence).

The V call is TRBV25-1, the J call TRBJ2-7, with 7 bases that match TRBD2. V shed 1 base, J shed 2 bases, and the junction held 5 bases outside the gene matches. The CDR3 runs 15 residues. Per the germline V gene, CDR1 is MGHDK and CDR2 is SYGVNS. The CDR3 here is CASSESIRGAYEQYF. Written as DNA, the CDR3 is TGTGCCAGCAGTGAATCTATCCGGGGGGCCTACGAGCAGTACTTC.

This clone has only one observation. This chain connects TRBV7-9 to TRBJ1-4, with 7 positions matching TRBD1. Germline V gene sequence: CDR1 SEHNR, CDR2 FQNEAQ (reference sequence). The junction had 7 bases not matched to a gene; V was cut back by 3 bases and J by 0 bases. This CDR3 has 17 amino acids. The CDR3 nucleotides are TGTGCCAGCAGCTTTACGTGGACAGGCACAACTAATGAAAAACTGTTTTTT. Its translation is CASSFTWTGTTNEKLFF.

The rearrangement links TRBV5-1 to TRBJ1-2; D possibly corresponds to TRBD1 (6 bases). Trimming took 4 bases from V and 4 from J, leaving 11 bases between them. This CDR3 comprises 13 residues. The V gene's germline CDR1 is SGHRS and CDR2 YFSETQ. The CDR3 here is CASSPDRGYGYTF. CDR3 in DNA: TGCGCCAGCAGCCCGGACAGAGGCTATGGCTACACCTTC.

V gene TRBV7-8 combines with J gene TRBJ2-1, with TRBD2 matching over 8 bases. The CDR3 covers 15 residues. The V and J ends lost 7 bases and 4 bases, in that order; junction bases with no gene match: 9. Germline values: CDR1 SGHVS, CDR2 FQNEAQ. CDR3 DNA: TGTGCCAGCACTATAGGACTAGCAAGATACAATGAGCAGTTCTTC. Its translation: CASTIGLARYNEQFF.

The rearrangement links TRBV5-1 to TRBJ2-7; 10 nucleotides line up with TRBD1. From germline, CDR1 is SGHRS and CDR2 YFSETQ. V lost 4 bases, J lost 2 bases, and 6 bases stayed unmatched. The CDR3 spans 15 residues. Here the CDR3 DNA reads TGCGCCAGCAGCCTCGACAGGGGGCCAACCTACGAGCAGTACTTC. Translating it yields CASSLDRGPTYEQYF. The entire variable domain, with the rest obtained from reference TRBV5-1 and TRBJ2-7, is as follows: KAGVTQTPRYLIKTRGQQVTLSCSPISGHRSVSWYQQTPGQGLQFLFEYFSETQRNKGNFPGRFSGRQFSNSRSEMNVSTLELGDSALYLCASSLDRGPTYEQYFGPGTRLTVT.

Here the CDR3 reads CASSLGDVATGELFF. The CDR3, as DNA: TGTGCCAGCAGCTTGGGCGACGTGGCCACCGGGGAGCTGTTTTTT. The rearrangement uses TRBV5-4 and TRBJ2-2, with D unresolved. The CDR3 totals 15 residues. V gave up 0 bases and J gave up 4 bases, with 10 bases separating them. Germline CDR1 is SGHNT and CDR2 is YYREEE (reference sequence).

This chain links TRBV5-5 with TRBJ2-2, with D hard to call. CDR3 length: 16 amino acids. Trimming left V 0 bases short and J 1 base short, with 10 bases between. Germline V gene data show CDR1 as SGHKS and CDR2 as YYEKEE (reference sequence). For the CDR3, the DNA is TGTGCCAGCAGCTTGGAGGTGCAGAGGAACACCGGGGAGCTGTTTTTT. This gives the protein CASSLEVQRNTGELFF.

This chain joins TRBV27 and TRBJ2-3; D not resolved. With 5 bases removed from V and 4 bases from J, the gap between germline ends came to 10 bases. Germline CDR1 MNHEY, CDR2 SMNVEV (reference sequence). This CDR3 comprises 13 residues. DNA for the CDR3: TGTGCCAGCAGTCCCACGAACGCAGATACGCAGTATTTT. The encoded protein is CASSPTNADTQYF.

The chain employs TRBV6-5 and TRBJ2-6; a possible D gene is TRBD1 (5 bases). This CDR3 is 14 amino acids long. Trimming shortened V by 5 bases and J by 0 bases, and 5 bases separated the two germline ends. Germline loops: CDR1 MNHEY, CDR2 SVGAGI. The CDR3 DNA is TGTGCCAGCAGTCAGGGCTCTGGGGCCAACGTCCTGACTTTC. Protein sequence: CASSQGSGANVLTF.

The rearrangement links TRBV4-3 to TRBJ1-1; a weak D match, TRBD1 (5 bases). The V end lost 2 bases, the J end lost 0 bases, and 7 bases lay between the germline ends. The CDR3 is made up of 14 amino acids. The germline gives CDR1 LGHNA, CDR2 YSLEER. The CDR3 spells CASSQQGLNTEAFF. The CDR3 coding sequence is TGCGCCAGCAGCCAACAGGGACTGAACACTGAAGCTTTCTTT.

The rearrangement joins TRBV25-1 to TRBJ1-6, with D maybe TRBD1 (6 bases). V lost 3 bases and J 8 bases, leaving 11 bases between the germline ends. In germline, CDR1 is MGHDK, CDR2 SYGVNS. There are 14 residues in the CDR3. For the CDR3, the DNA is TGTGCCAGCAGTGAGATGCAGGGGCATTCACCCCTCCACTTT. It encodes CASSEMQGHSPLHF.

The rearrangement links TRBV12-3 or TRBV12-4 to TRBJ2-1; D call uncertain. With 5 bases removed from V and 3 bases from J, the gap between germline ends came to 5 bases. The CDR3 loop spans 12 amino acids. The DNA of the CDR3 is TGTGCCAGCAGTCCATACTACAATGAGCAGTTCTTC. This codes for CASSPYYNEQFF.

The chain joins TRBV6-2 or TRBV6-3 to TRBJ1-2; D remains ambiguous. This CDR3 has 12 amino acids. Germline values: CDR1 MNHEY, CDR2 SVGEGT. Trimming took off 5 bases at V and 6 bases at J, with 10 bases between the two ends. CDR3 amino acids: CASSPGYDGYTF. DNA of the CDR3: TGTGCCAGCAGTCCCGGGTACGATGGCTACACCTTC.

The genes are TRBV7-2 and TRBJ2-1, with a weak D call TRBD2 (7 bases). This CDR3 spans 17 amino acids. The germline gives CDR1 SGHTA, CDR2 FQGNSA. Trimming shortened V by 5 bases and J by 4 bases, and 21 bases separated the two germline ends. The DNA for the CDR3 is TGTGCCAGCAGCCCGACGAGGGGGGGGCTGGAGTACAATGAGCAGTTCTTC. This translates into CASSPTRGGLEYNEQFF.

The CDR3 DNA is TGTGCCAGTAGTATCAAGTACCCCTCCTACGAGCAGTACTTC. Translated, it gives CASSIKYPSYEQYF. The chain links TRBV19 to TRBJ2-7; D gene uncertain. CDR3 length: 14 residues. CDR1 LNHDA and CDR2 SQIVND come from the germline V gene (reference sequence). Trimming shortened V by 3 bases and J by 0 bases, and 9 bases separated the two germline ends.

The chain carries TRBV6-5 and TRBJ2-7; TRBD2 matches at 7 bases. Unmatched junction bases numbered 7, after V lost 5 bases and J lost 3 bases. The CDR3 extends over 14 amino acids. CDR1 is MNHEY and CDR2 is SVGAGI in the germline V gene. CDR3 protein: CASSPGGMLYEQYF. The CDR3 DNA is TGTGCCAGCAGTCCCGGGGGGATGCTCTACGAGCAGTACTTC.

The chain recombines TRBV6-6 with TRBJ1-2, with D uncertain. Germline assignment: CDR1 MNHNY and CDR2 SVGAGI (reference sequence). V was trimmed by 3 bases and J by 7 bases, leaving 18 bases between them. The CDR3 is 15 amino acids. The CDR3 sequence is CASSYEGKSPTGYTF. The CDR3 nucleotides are TGTGCCAGCAGTTATGAGGGAAAGTCGCCTACTGGCTACACCTTC.

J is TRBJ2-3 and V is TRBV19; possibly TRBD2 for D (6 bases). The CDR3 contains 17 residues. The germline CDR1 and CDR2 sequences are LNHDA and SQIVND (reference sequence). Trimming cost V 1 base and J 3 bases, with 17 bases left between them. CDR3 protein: CASSIGLAGSGTDTQYF. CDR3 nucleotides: TGTGCCAGTAGTATAGGTCTAGCCGGGAGTGGGACAGATACGCAGTATTTT.

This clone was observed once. The CDR3, as DNA: TGTGCCAGCAGCGACCCAGTCTGGACGGTTGGGAAACTGTTTTTT. This sequence encodes CASSDPVWTVGKLFF. V is TRBV28 and J is TRBJ1-4; D is uncertain. There are 15 residues in the CDR3. Trimming cost V 6 bases and J 11 bases, with 22 bases left between them. Germline loops: CDR1 MDHEN, CDR2 SYDVKM.

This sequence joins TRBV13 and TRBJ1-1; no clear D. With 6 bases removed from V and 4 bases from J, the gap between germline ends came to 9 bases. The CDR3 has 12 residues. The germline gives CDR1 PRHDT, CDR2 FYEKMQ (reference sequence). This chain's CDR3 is CASRRHLTEAFF. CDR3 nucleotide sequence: TGTGCCAGCAGGCGACACCTCACTGAAGCTTTCTTT.

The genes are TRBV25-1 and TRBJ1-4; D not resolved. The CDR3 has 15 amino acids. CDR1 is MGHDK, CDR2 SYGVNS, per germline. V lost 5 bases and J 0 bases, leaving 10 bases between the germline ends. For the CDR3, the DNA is TGTGCCAGCAGTATAAGGGTCCCAACTAATGAAAAACTGTTTTTT. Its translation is CASSIRVPTNEKLFF.

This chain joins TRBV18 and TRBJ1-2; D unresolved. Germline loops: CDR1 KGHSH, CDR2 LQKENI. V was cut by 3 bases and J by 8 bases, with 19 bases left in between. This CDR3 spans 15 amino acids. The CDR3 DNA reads TGTGCCAGCTCACCCGGAATCGGCCGCACGGAAGGCTACACCTTC. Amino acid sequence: CASSPGIGRTEGYTF.

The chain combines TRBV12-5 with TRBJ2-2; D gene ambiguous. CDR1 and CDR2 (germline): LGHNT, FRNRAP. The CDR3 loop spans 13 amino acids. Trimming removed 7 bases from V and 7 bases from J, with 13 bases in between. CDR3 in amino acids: CASATTEYGELFF. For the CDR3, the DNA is TGTGCTAGTGCCACTACAGAATACGGGGAGCTGTTTTTT.

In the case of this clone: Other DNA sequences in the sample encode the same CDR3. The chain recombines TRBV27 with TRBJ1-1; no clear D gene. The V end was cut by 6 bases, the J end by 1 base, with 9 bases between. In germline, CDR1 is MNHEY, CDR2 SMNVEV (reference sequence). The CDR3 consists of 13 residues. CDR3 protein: CASSLTGNTEAFF. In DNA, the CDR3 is TGTGCCAGCAGCCTTACGGGGAACACTGAAGCTTTCTTT.

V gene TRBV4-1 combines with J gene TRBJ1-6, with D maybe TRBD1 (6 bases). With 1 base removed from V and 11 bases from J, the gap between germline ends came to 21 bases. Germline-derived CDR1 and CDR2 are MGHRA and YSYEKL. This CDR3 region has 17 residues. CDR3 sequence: CASSQARLGTPEPPLHF. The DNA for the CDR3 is TGCGCCAGCAGCCAAGCCCGCTTAGGGACACCCGAACCACCCCTCCACTTT.

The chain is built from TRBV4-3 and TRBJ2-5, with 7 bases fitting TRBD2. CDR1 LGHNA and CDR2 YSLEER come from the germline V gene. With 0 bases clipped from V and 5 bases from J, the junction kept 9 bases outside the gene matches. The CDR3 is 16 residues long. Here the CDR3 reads CASSQDWARRGETQYF. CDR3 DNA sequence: TGCGCCAGCAGCCAAGATTGGGCCCGGCGGGGGGAGACCCAGTACTTC.

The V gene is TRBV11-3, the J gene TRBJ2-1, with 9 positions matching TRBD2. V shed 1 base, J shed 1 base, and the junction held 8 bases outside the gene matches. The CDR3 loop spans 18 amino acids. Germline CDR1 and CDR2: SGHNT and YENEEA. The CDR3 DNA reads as TGTGCCAGCAGCTTAGCCGGAGGTAGCGGGGGTTCCTACAATGAGCAGTTCTTC. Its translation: CASSLAGGSGGSYNEQFF.